This TCR beta chain was recorded in a study of T-cell memory formation after mild COVID-19. A single record per CDR3 protein comes from TCRdb applying MiXCR to the 5' RACE reads. Of 180,000 or so distinct CDR3 sequences listed, roughly 10% were seen once; the top ten hold 3% to 4%. This clonotype has at least ten counts. J gave up 6 bases and V 3 bases, and 9 bases lay outside the gene matches. CDR1 is KGHSH, CDR2 LQKENI, per germline. The CDR3 length is 15 residues. The TCR sequence derives from a man younger than 30 who had mild COVID-19 (a few samples of this study predate the infection). Cell type and time point are not known. The V call is TRBV18, the J call TRBJ2-3; TRBD2 matches 7 bases. Sequencing input: PBMCs or a T cell subset sorted from them (not recorded which). The CDR3 is CASSPLSGTTDTQYF. CDR3 sequence (DNA): TGTGCCAGCTCACCTCTCTCCGGGACTACCGATACGCAGTATTTT.